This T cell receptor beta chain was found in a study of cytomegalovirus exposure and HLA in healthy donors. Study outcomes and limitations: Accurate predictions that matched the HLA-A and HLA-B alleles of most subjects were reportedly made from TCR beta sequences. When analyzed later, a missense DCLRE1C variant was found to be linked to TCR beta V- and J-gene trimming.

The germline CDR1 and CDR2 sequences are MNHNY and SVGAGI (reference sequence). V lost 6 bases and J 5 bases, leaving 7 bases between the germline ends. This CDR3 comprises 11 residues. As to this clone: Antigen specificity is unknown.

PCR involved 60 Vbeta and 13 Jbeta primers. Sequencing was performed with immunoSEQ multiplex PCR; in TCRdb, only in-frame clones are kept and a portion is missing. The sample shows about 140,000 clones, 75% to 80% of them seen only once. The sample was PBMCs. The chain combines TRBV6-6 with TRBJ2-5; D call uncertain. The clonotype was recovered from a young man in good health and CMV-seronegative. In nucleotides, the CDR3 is TGTGCCAGCAGCCTGCGGGAGACCCAGTACTTC. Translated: CASSLRETQYF.